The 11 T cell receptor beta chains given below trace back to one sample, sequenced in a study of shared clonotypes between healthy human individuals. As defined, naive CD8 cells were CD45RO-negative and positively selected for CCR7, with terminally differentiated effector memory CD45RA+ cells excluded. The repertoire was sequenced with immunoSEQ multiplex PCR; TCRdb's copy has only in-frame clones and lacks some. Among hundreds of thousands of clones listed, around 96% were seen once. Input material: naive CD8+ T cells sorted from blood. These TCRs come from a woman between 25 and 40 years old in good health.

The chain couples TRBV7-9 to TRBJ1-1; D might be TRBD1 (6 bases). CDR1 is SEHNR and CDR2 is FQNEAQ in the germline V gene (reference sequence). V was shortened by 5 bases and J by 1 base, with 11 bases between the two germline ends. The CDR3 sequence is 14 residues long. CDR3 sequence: CASSIQGTNTEAFF. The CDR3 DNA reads TGTGCCAGCAGCATACAGGGAACGAACACTGAAGCTTTCTTT. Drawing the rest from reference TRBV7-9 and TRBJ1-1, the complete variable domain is DTGVSQNPRHKITKRGQNVTFRCDPISEHNRLYWYRQTLGQGPEFLTYFQNEAQLEKSRLLSDRFSAERPKGSFSTLEIQRTEQGDSAMYLCASSIQGTNTEAFFGQGTRLTVV.

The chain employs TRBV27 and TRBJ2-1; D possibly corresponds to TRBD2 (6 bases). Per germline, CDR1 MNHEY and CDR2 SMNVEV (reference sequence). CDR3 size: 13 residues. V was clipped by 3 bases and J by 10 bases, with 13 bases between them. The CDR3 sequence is CASSFNRRGEQFF. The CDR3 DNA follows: TGTGCCAGCAGTTTTAACCGGAGGGGAGAGCAGTTCTTC.

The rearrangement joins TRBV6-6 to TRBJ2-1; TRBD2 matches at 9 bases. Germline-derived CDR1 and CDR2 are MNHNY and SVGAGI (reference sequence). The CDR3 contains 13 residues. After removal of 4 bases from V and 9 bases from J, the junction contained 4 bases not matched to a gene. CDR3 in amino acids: CASSFSGSGEQFF. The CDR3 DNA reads TGTGCCAGCAGTTTTAGCGGGAGTGGTGAGCAGTTCTTC.

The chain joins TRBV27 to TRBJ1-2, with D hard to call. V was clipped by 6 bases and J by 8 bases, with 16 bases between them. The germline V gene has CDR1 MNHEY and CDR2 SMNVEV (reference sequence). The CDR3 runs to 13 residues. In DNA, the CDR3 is TGTGCCAGCAGGCCCGGGCAGGAGATAGGCTACACCTTC. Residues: CASRPGQEIGYTF.

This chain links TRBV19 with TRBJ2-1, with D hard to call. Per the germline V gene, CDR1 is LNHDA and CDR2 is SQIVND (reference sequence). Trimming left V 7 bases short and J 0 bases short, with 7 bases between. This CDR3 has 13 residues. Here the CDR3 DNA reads TGTGCCAGTAAGGAGAGCTCCTACAATGAGCAGTTCTTC. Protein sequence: CASKESSYNEQFF.

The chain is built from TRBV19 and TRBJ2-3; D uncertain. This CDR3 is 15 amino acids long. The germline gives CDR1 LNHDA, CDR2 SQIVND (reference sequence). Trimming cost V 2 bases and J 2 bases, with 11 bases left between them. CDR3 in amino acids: CASSIWHGFTDTQYF. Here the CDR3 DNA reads TGTGCCAGTAGTATATGGCACGGATTCACAGATACGCAGTATTTT.

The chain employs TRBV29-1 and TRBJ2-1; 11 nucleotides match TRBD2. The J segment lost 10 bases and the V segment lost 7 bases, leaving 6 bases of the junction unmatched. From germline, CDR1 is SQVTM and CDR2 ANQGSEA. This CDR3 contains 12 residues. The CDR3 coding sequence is TGCAGCGGCGAGGGACTAGCGGACGAGCAGTTCTTC. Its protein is CSGEGLADEQFF.

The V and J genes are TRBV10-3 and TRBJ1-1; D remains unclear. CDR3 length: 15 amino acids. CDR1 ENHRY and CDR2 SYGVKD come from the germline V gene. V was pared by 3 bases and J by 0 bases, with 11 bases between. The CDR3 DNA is TGTGCCATCAGTGAAGCCCCAGCGATGAACACTGAAGCTTTCTTT. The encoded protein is CAISEAPAMNTEAFF.

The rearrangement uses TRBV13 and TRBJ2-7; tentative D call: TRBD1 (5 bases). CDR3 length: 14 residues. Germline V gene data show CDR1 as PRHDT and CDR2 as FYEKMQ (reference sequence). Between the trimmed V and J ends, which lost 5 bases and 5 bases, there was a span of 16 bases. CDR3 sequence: CASSPGSVRHEQYF. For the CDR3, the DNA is TGTGCCAGCAGCCCAGGGTCCGTAAGACACGAGCAGTACTTC.

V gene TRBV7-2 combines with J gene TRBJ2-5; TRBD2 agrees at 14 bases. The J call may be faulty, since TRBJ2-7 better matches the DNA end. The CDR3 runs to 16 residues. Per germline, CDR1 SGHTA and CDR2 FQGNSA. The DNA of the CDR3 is TGTGCCAGCAGCTTAGCGATGGGACTAGCGGGAGTCGAGCAGTACTTC. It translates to CASSLAMGLAGVEQYF.

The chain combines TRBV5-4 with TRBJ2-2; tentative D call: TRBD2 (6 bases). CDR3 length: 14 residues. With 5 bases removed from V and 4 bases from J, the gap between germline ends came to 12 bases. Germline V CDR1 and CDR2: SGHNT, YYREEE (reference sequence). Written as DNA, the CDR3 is TGTGCCAGCAGTTTCATGGGGGGCACCGGGGAGCTGTTTTTT. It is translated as CASSFMGGTGELFF.